This TCR beta chain was documented in a study of OX40 agonist ivuxolimab in advanced cancers. Study-wide points: Both CD4+ and CD8+ T cell populations in blood had undergone clonal expansion by week 6 at 0.1 to 3.0 mg/kg. Partly responding patients at 0.1-3.0 mg/kg showed some of the smallest clonal expansion.

Here immunoSEQ multiplex PCR was the method, and the copy in TCRdb shows in-frame clones only, minus some. The table lists about 67,000 clones, roughly 81% of them singletons, with 2% to 2.5% in the top ten. Germline-derived CDR1 and CDR2 are LNHDA and SQIVND (reference sequence). Trimming shortened V by 1 base and J by 5 bases, and 5 bases separated the two germline ends. CDR3 length: 13 residues. A word on this clone: Its antigen is not identified.

The chain carries TRBV19 and TRBJ2-2; D might be TRBD1 (5 bases). The specimen comprised CD4+ or CD8+ T cells sorted from blood, sampled in a trial of the OX40 agonist ivuxolimab. The origin of this receptor is an adult with an advanced solid tumor such as melanoma, head and neck, liver or kidney cancer. CDR3 in amino acids: CASSIAGTGELFF. CDR3 coding DNA: TGTGCCAGTAGTATAGCAGGGACCGGGGAGCTGTTTTTT.